This T cell receptor (beta chain) derives from a study of Graves' ophthalmopathy and Graves' hyperthyroidism. A duration under 3 months, NOSPECS ≥4, CAS ≥3 and moderate-to-severe activity characterized the donors with ophthalmopathy. The authors diagnosed from clinical symptoms, serum thyroxine, TRAb, thyroid ultrasound and orbital computed tomography. Someone took the PBMCs out of 10 ml of fresh peripheral blood. Germline CDR1 and CDR2: WSHSY and SAAADI. This CDR3 is 18 amino acids long. Trimming pared 0 bases from V and 2 bases from J, leaving 17 bases between. Amplified TCR beta CDR3 regions were obtained using RNA transcripts as template. The authors performed first-round RT-PCR with HTBI primers and then a second-round multiplex PCR. MiXCR, applied by TCRdb to the multiplex PCR reads, yields one record per CDR3 protein. The sample consists of some 750,000 distinct CDR3 sequences, about 44% of them appearing once.

This clonotype was observed many times. This receptor was identified in an adult man with Graves' ophthalmopathy. The genes are TRBV10-2 and TRBJ1-5, with unresolved D. Input material: peripheral blood. The CDR3 nucleotides are TGCGCCAGCAGTGAGTCGAGGGCAGCCCGAAATGGCAATCAGCCCCAGCATTTT. This sequence encodes CASSESRAARNGNQPQHF.